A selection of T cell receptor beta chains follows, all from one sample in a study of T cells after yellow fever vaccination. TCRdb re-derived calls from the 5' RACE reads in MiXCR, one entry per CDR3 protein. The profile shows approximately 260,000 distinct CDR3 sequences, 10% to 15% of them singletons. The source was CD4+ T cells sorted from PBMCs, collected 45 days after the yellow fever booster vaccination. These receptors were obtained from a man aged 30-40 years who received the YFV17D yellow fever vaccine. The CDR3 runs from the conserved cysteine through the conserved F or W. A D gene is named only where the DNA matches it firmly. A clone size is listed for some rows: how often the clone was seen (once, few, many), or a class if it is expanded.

CDR3: CATRGEETQYF
DNA: TGTGCCACCCGGGGCGAGGAGACCCAGTACTTC
length: 11
J: TRBJ2-5
D: -
V: TRBV7-9
size: many

CDR3: CASSRLAGGGDRSYNEQFF
DNA: TGTGCCAGCAGCCGGCTAGCGGGAGGAGGGGATAGGTCCTACAATGAGCAGTTCTTC
length: 19
J: TRBJ2-1
D: TRBD2
V: TRBV3-1
size: few

CDR3: CASSPIAGMGEQYF
DNA: TGCGCCAGCAGCCCTATAGCGGGAATGGGCGAGCAGTACTTC
length: 14
J: TRBJ2-7
D: TRBD2
V: TRBV5-1
size: -

CDR3: CAKYEQYF
DNA: TGTGCCAAATACGAGCAGTACTTC
length: 8
J: TRBJ2-7
D: -
V: TRBV7-6
size: -

CDR3: CATSTRPGADTQYF
DNA: TGTGCCACCAGCACCCGTCCGGGGGCCGATACGCAGTATTTT
length: 14
J: TRBJ2-3
D: -
V: TRBV15
size: -

CDR3: CATSRDIQGREQYF
DNA: TGTGCCACCAGCAGAGATATACAGGGACGCGAGCAGTACTTC
length: 14
J: TRBJ2-7
D: -
V: TRBV15
size: -

CDR3: CASSLGAYEQYF
DNA: TGTGCCAGCAGTTTAGGGGCGTACGAGCAGTACTTC
length: 12
J: TRBJ2-7
D: -
V: TRBV5-6
size: many

CDR3: CSVLPQGGGTEAFF
DNA: TGCAGCGTGCTCCCCCAAGGGGGAGGCACTGAAGCTTTCTTT
length: 14
J: TRBJ1-1
D: -
V: TRBV29-1
size: few

CDR3: CASSFRDRGMNGYTF
DNA: TGTGCCAGCAGTTTCCGGGACAGGGGAATGAATGGCTACACCTTC
length: 15
J: TRBJ1-2
D: TRBD1
V: TRBV28
size: few

CDR3: CAISEGKGENTEAFF
DNA: TGTGCCATCAGTGAGGGCAAGGGAGAGAACACTGAAGCTTTCTTT
length: 15
J: TRBJ1-1
D: -
V: TRBV10-3
size: -

CDR3: CASSSTPTYTDTQYF
DNA: TGCGCCAGCAGCTCGACACCTACATACACAGATACGCAGTATTTT
length: 15
J: TRBJ2-3
D: -
V: TRBV5-1
size: -

CDR3: CSASAGVSSYNEQFF
DNA: TGCAGTGCTAGCGCCGGAGTTAGCTCCTACAATGAGCAGTTCTTC
length: 15
J: TRBJ2-1
D: -
V: TRBV20-1
size: -

CDR3: CSAPPGTGHLNEQFF
DNA: TGCAGTGCGCCCCCCGGGACTGGCCACCTCAATGAGCAGTTCTTC
length: 15
J: TRBJ2-1
D: -
V: TRBV20-1
size: -

CDR3: CASSTRTGGADTQYF
DNA: TGTGCCAGCAGCACTCGGACAGGGGGTGCAGATACGCAGTATTTT
length: 15
J: TRBJ2-3
D: TRBD1
V: TRBV7-3
size: -

CDR3: CSASESKRPYNEQFF
DNA: TGCAGTGCTAGCGAATCTAAGCGGCCCTACAATGAGCAGTTCTTC
length: 15
J: TRBJ2-1
D: -
V: TRBV20-1
size: many

CDR3: CASSPSSARRDEQFF
DNA: TGTGCCAGCAGCCCCTCTAGCGCCCGTAGGGATGAGCAGTTCTTC
length: 15
J: TRBJ2-1
D: -
V: TRBV12-3/TRBV12-4
size: few

CDR3: CASSTRLAGGTGELFF
DNA: TGTGCCAGTAGTACCCGACTAGCGGGAGGTACCGGGGAGCTGTTTTTT
length: 16
J: TRBJ2-2
D: TRBD2
V: TRBV19
size: -

CDR3: CASSLSGQEQFF
DNA: TGTGCCAGCAGCTTGTCGGGACAGGAGCAGTTCTTC
length: 12
J: TRBJ2-1
D: TRBD1
V: TRBV5-5
size: -

CDR3: CSARIGVGADTQYF
DNA: TGCAGTGCTAGAATAGGGGTGGGGGCAGATACGCAGTATTTT
length: 14
J: TRBJ2-3
D: -
V: TRBV20-1
size: -

CDR3: CASSMDGSDTQYF
DNA: TGCGCCAGCAGCATGGACGGTTCAGATACGCAGTATTTT
length: 13
J: TRBJ2-3
D: -
V: TRBV5-1
size: -

CDR3: CASRLSGTVVGQFF
DNA: TGCGCCAGCAGGCTTAGCGGGACGGTTGTGGGGCAGTTCTTC
length: 14
J: TRBJ2-1
D: TRBD2
V: TRBV5-1
size: -

CDR3: CASSLAASTYNEQFF
DNA: TGTGCCAGCAGCTTAGCTGCGAGCACCTACAATGAGCAGTTCTTC
length: 15
J: TRBJ2-1
D: -
V: TRBV7-2
size: few

CDR3: CASGLVDSPLHF
DNA: TGTGCTAGTGGTTTGGTAGATTCACCCCTCCACTTT
length: 12
J: TRBJ1-6
D: -
V: TRBV12-5
size: few

CDR3: CASSLDRGRYNEQFF
DNA: TGTGCCAGCAGCCTAGACAGGGGGCGGTACAATGAGCAGTTCTTC
length: 15
J: TRBJ2-1
D: TRBD1
V: TRBV11-2
size: -

CDR3: CASSSPELAGKNEQYF
DNA: TGTGCCAGCAGCTCCCCGGAACTAGCGGGAAAAAACGAGCAGTACTTC
length: 16
J: TRBJ2-7
D: TRBD2
V: TRBV7-2
size: few

CDR3: CASSLPSDEQFF
DNA: TGCGCCAGCAGCCTCCCCTCGGATGAGCAGTTCTTC
length: 12
J: TRBJ2-1
D: -
V: TRBV5-1
size: few

CDR3: CASSPPPGRGETQYF
DNA: TGTGCCAGCAGCCCCCCCCCGGGGCGGGGGGAGACCCAGTACTTC
length: 15
J: TRBJ2-5
D: TRBD2
V: TRBV9
size: -

CDR3: CASSVWSRSYNEQFF
DNA: TGTGCCAGTAGTGTCTGGTCTCGCTCCTACAATGAGCAGTTCTTC
length: 15
J: TRBJ2-1
D: -
V: TRBV19
size: few

CDR3: CASSSRETGRSPLHF
DNA: TGTGCCAGCAGTTCCCGAGAGACAGGGCGTTCACCCCTCCACTTT
length: 15
J: TRBJ1-6
D: TRBD1
V: TRBV12-3/TRBV12-4
size: few

CDR3: CASSSPRVSGANVLTF
DNA: TGTGCCAGCAGCTCACCGCGGGTGTCGGGGGCCAACGTCCTGACTTTC
length: 16
J: TRBJ2-6
D: -
V: TRBV5-6
size: few

CDR3: CASSLQDYNEQFF
DNA: TGTGCCAGCAGCTTGCAGGATTACAATGAGCAGTTCTTC
length: 13
J: TRBJ2-1
D: -
V: TRBV7-9
size: few

CDR3: CASRARGDTEAFF
DNA: TGTGCCAGCAGGGCAAGGGGAGACACTGAAGCTTTCTTT
length: 13
J: TRBJ1-1
D: -
V: TRBV4-2
size: -

CDR3: CASTWGAYEQYF
DNA: TGTGCCAGCACTTGGGGGGCCTACGAGCAGTACTTC
length: 12
J: TRBJ2-7
D: -
V: TRBV12-3/TRBV12-4
size: few